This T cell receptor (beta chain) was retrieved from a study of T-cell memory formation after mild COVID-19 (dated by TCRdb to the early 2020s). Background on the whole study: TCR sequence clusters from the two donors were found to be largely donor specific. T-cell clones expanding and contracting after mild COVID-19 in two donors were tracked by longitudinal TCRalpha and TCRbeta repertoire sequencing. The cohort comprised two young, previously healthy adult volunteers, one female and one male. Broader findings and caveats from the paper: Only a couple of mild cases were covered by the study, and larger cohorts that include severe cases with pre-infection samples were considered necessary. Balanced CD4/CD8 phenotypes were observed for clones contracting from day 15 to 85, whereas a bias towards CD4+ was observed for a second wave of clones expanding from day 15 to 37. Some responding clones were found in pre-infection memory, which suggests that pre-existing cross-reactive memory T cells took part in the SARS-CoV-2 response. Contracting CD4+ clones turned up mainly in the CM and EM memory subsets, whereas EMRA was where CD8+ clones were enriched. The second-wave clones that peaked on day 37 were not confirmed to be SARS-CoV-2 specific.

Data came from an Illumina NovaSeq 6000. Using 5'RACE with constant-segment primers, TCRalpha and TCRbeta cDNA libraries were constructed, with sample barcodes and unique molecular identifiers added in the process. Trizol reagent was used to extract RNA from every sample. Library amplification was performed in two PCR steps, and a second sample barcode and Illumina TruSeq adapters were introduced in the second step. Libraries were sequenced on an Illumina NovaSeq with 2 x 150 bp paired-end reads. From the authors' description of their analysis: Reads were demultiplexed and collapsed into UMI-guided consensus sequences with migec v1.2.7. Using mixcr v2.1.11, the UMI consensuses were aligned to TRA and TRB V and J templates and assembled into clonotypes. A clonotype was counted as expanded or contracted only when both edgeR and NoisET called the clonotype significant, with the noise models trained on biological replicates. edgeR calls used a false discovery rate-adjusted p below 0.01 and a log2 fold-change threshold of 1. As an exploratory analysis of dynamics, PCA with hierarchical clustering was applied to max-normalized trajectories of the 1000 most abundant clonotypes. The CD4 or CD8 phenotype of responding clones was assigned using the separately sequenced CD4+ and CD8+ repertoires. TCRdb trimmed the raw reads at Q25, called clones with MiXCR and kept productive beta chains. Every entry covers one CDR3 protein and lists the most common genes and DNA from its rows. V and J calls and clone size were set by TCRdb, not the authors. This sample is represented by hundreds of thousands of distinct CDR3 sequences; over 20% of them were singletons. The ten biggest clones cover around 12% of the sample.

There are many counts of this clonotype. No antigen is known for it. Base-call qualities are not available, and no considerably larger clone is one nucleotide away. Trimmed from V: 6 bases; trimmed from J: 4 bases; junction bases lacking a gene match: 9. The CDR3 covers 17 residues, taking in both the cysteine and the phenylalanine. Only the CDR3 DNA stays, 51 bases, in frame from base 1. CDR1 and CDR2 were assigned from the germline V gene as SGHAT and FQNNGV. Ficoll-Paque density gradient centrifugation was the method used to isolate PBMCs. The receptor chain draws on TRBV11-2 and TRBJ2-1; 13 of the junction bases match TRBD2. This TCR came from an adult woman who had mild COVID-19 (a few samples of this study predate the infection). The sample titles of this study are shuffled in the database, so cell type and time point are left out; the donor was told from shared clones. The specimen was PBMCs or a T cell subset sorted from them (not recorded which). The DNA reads TGTGCCAGCAGAGGACTAGCGGGAGAGCTAGGTTACAATGAGCAGTTCTTC. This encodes CASRGLAGELGYNEQFF. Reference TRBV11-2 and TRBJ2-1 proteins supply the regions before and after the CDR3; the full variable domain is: EAGVAQSPRYKIIEKRQSVAFWCNPISGHATLYWYQQILGQGPKLLIQFQNNGVVDDSQLPKDRFSAERLKGVDSTLKIQPAKLEDSAVYLCASRGLAGELGYNEQFFGPGTRLTVL.